This T cell receptor beta chain was recovered during a study of CD8+ T cells in alopecia areata. Whole-study results and caveats: Sequencing of scalp samples also captures resident alphabeta T cells of normal skin. In lesional scalp, particularly from alopecia totalis/universalis, clonality was higher than in normal scalp.

Peripheral blood and lesional scalp punch biopsies came from alopecia areata patients. This clone showed up just once. The antigen remains undetermined. The CDR3 extends over 18 amino acids. V lost 3 bases and J lost 2, with 21 bases in between. Germline CDR1 and CDR2: MNHNS and SASEGT. RNA, once extracted, was reverse transcribed into cDNA for use as the sequencing template. The protocol was immunoSEQ multiplex PCR, while the TCRdb copy is restricted to in-frame clones and leaves out a portion. The sample lists around 120,000 clones; around 48% were seen once. This clonotype originated in a human donor with alopecia areata. The V and J genes are TRBV6-1 and TRBJ2-3; D remains ambiguous. The sequencing sample was made of NKG2D-low CD8+ T cells sorted from blood. The chain's CDR3 is CASSDPTTSYYSTDTQYF. CDR3 in DNA: TGTGCCAGCAGTGACCCGACGACTTCCTATTACTCCACAGATACGCAGTATTTT.